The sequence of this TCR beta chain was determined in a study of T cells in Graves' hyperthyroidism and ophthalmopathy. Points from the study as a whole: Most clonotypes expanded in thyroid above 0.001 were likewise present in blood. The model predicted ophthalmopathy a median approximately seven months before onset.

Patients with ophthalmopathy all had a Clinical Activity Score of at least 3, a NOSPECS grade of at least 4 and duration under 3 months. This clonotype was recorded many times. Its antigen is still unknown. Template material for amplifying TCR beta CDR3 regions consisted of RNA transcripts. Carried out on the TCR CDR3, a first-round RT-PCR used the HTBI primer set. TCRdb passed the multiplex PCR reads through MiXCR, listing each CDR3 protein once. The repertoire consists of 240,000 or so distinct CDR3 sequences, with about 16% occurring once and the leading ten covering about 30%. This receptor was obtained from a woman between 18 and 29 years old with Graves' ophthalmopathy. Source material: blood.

The CDR3 coding sequence is TGCGCCAGCAGCCAGGGCCCAGGGTCGGATACGCAGTATTTT. Translated: CASSQGPGSDTQYF. The chain uses TRBV5-1 and TRBJ2-3, with a tentative D call TRBD1 (5 bases). The CDR3 is 14 residues long. V lost 4 bases, J lost 6 bases, and 15 bases lay in between. Germline-derived CDR1 and CDR2 are SGHRS and YFSETQ.